The clone carrying this TCR beta chain was seen repeatedly, ten times or more. The junction shows a germline mismatch at one end, possibly a read error. This sample is drawn from a study of neurological immune-mediated disorders. CDR3 length equals 14 residues. Germline lookup yields CDR1 MNHNY and CDR2 SVGAGI (reference sequence). TCRdb used MiXCR to reprocess the 5' RACE reads, holding one entry per CDR3 protein. The table has around 30,000 distinct CDR3 sequences, about 1.6% seen once. V gene TRBV6-6 combines with J gene TRBJ1-2; a weak D match, TRBD1 (5 bases). This TCR was sampled from a woman aged 25 to 39 with multiple sclerosis. Sequenced sample: PBMCs. The CDR3 loop is CASRPWSGQGRLPF. The CDR3 DNA is TGTGCCAGCAGACCCTGGAGCGGGCAGGGCCGGCTACCCTTC.